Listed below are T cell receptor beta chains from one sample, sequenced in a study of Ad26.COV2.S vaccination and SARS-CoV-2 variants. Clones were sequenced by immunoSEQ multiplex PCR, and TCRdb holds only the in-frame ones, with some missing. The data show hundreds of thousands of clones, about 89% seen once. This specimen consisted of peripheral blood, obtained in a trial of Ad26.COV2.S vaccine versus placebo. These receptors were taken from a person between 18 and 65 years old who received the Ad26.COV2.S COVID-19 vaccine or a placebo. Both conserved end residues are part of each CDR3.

CASSLRWNEKLFF,13,TRBV5-6
CSVVSPTGNEAFF,13,TRBV29-1
CASSKAGGETTGANVLTF,18,TRBV21-1
CASSRNPDRYTGELFF,16,TRBV7-9
CASSIWAGGGEPQHF,15,TRBV19
CASSQSLSLGSGEKLFF,17,TRBV4-3
CATSDYRREKQFF,13,TRBV24-1
CASSPIREGEQFF,13,TRBV11-3
CASSQGKLLNYGYTF,15,TRBV11-2
CASGRDQRETQYF,13,TRBV19
CASGLDNTGELFF,13,TRBV10-1
CASSHSGQWGYGYTF,15,TRBV3-1/TRBV3-2
CASREGPLYGYTF,13,TRBV7-2
CATSRDPLTSGRYNEQFF,18,TRBV15
CASSYSLLGSAEQYF,15,TRBV6-5
CASSPEGGLSYNEQFF,16,TRBV4-3
CAWRGGATEAFF,12,TRBV30
CASRTGTSVYNEQFF,15,TRBV19
CASSLDWGDTQYF,13,TRBV12-3/TRBV12-4
CASSNRDRYYGYTF,14,TRBV21-1
CASSLRVEEKLFF,13,TRBV28
CASSYRDSYNEQFF,14,TRBV6-6
CASSFEANGQPQHF,14,TRBV7-9
CASSPGTRRESYTF,14,TRBV6-5
CASSIGDSAYEQYF,14,TRBV19
CASSYRGNTEAFF,13,TRBV6-5
CASSLAGLATNEQFF,15,TRBV5-5
CASSELVVEGEQYF,14,TRBV5-1
CATSDEGATQYF,12,TRBV24-1
CASSYSSGVVKTEAFF,16,TRBV6-5
CASSLGPSLATDTQYF,16,TRBV7-9
CASSLEAFPYEQYF,14,TRBV11-2
CAWKTGIGARGYTF,14,TRBV30
CASSDGLRFFFF,12,TRBV2
CASSPGTGGSFGNEQFF,17,TRBV11-2
CASSRGGRKNNEQFF,15,TRBV5-1
CASGSGGSSYNSPLHF,16,TRBV5-5
CASSGQNSNQPQHF,14,TRBV7-9
CATSRGQGAIRLFF,14,TRBV15
CAISGRDSSYEQYF,14,TRBV10-3
CASSLAVLPNTQYF,14,TRBV7-2
CSARDGEKLFF,11,TRBV20-1
CASSIGGKGYTF,12,TRBV12-3/TRBV12-4
CAYRLAGVAQYF,12,TRBV30
CASSYWTGNDQPQHF,15,TRBV6-6
CASRSTENTGELFF,14,TRBV3-1/TRBV3-2
CASSPQTYEQYF,12,TRBV18
CASSYGPRPDTQYF,14,TRBV6-5
CASSEPGGRNQPQHF,15,TRBV6-1
CASSDSQGRKNTEAFF,16,TRBV25-1
CASTVTGGETQYF,13,TRBV6-5
CSASFGGGAYEQYF,14,TRBV20-1
CASSVGLAADTGELFF,16,TRBV5-4